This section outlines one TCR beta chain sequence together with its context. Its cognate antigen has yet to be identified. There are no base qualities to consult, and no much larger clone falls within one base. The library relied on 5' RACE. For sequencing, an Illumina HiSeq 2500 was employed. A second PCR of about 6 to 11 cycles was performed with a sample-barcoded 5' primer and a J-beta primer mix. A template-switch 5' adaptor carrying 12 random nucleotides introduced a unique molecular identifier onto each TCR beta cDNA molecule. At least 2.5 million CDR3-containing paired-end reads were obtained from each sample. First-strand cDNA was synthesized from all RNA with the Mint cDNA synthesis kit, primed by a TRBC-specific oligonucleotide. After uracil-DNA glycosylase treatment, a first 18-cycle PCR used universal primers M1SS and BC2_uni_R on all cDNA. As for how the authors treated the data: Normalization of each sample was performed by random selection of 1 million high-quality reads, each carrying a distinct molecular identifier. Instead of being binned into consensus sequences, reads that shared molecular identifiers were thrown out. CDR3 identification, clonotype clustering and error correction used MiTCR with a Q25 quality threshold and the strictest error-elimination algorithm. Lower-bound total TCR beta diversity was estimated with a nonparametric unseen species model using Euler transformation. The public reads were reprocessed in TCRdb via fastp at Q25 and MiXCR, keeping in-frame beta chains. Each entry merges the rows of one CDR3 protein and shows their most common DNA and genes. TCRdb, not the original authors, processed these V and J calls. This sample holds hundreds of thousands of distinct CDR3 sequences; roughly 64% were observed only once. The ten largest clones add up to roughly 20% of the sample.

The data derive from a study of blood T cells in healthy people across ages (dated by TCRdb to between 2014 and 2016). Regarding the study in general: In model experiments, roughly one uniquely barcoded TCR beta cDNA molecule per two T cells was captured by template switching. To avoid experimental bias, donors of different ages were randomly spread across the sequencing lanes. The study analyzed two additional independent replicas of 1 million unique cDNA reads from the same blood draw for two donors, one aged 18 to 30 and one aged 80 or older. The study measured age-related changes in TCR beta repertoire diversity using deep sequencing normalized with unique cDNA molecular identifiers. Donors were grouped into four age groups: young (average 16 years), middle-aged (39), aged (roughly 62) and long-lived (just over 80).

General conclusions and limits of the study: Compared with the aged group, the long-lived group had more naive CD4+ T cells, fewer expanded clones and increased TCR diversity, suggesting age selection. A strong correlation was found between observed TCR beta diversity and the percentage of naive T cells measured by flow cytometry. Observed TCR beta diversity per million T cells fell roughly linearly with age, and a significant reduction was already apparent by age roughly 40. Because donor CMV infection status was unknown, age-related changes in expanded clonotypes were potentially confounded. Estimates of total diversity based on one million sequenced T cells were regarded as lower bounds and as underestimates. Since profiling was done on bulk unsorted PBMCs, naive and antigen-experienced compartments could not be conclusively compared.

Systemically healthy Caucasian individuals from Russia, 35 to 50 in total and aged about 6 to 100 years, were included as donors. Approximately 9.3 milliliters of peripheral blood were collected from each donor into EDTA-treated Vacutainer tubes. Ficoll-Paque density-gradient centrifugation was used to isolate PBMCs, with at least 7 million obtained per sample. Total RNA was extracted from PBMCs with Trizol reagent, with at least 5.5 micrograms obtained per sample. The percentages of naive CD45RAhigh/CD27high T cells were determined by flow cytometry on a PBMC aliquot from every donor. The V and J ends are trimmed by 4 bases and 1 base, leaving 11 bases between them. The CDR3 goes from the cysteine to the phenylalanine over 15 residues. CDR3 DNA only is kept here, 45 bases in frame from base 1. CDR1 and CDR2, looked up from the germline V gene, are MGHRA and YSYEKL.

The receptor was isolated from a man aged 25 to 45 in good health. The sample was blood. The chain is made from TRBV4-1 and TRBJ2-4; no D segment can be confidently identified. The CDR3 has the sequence CASSPRDTAKNIQYF. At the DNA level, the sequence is TGCGCCAGCAGCCCCCGCGACACGGCCAAAAACATTCAGTACTTC.